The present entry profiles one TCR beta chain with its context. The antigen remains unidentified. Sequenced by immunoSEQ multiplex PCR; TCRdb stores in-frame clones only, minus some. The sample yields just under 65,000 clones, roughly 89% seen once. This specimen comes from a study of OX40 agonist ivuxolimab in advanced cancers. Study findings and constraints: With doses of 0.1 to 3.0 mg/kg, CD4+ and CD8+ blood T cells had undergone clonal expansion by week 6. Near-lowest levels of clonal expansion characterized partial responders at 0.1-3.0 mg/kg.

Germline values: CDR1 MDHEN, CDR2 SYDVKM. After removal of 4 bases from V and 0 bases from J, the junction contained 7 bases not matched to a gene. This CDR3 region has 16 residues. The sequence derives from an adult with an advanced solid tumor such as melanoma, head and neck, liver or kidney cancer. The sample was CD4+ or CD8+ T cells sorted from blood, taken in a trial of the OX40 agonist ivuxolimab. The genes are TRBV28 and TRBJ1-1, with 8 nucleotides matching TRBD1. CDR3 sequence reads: CASSSGQGGMNTEAFF. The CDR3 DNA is TGTGCCAGCAGTTCCGGACAGGGAGGGATGAACACTGAAGCTTTCTTT.